This TCR beta chain was captured in a study of T cell repertoires in cytomegalovirus infection. Study-wide background: Peptides in the study included HLA-C-restricted and HLA-B-restricted CMV epitopes.

Each CDR3 protein is one row after TCRdb ran MiXCR on the reads. This sample carries 450,000 to 550,000 distinct CDR3 sequences, more than 40% of them seen once, and the ten largest clones take 43%. On this clonotype itself: Its matching antigen is unknown.

Trimming took 3 bases from V and 4 from J; bases not matched to a gene: 2. The germline V gene encodes CDR1 ENHRY and CDR2 SYGVKD. The length of the CDR3 is 15 residues. This TCR came from a human donor in good health (CMV status not recorded). Some clones in this sample may be carry-over from other donors' samples. Specimen: cultured PBMCs, collected from culture after CMV antigen stimulation. The V gene is TRBV10-3, the J gene TRBJ2-2, with 10 bases fitting TRBD1. CDR3 DNA: TGTGCCATCAGTGAAGGGACAGGGGTCACCGGGGAGCTGTTTTTT. Translation: CAISEGTGVTGELFF.